This TCR beta chain was documented in a study of radiotherapy plus CTLA-4 blockade in lung cancer. Only in-frame clones appear in the TCRdb table, and some are missing; sequencing was by immunoSEQ multiplex PCR. The sample yields under 70,000 clones, around 77% seen once. CDR1 SGHRS and CDR2 YFSETQ come from the germline V gene. Trimming at V came to 3 bases and at J to 2 bases, leaving 9 bases not matched to a gene. The length of the CDR3 is 16 residues. This clone showed up just a few times. The specimen comprised peripheral blood, sampled from a patient treated with radiotherapy plus ipilimumab. The rearrangement uses TRBV5-1 and TRBJ1-1; 8 bases map to TRBD1. The clonotype comes from a human donor with non-small cell lung cancer who had a complete response to radiotherapy plus ipilimumab. The CDR3 DNA follows: TGCGCCAGCAGCTCACCGTACAGGGGGAAAAACACTGAAGCTTTCTTT. Its protein is CASSSPYRGKNTEAFF. The entire variable domain, with the rest obtained from reference TRBV5-1 and TRBJ1-1, is as follows: KAGVTQTPRYLIKTRGQQVTLSCSPISGHRSVSWYQQTPGQGLQFLFEYFSETQRNKGNFPGRFSGRQFSNSRSEMNVSTLELGDSALYLCASSSPYRGKNTEAFFGQGTRLTVV.